What follows are 24 T cell receptor beta chains derived from one specimen sequenced in a study of T-cell reconstitution after alpha-beta-depleted transplantation in children. Unique molecular identifiers were incorporated during preparation of the TCRbeta library. TCRdb redid the calling of the PCR reads with MiXCR, one entry per CDR3 protein. The sample carries over 200,000 distinct CDR3 sequences, 9.5% to 13% recorded once. Sample: PBMCs, taken before TCRalphabeta/CD19-depleted stem cell transplant. All receptors come from a child younger than two with acute myeloid leukemia, due to receive a stem cell transplant.

This clonotype was found many times. CDR3 nucleotides: TGTGCCAGACTGGTACGCTCTGGGGCCAACGTCCTGACTTTC. Its protein product is CARLVRSGANVLTF. The rearrangement uses TRBV19 and TRBJ2-6; D uncertain. CDR3 length: 14 amino acids. Germline loops: CDR1 LNHDA, CDR2 SQIVND (reference sequence). V lost 9 bases and J lost 0, with 9 bases in between.

This clonotype showed up many times. This chain joins TRBV15 and TRBJ1-2; D is possibly TRBD1 (6 bases). The CDR3 extends over 16 amino acids. CDR1 is LNHNV, CDR2 YYDKDF, per germline (reference sequence). V shed 1 base and J shed 8 bases, with 20 bases lying between them. CDR3: CATSRGGGRVGTGYTF. The DNA for the CDR3 is TGTGCCACCAGCAGAGGCGGGGGCAGGGTGGGGACGGGCTACACCTTC.

The chain recombines TRBV5-1 with TRBJ2-7; D perhaps matches TRBD1 (6 bases). Germline V gene lookup returns CDR1 SGHRS and CDR2 YFSETQ. The CDR3 consists of 15 residues. V shed 5 bases and J shed 3 bases, with 18 bases lying between them. CDR3 nucleotides: TGCGCCAGCAGTTTTGACAGGAACCCTATCTACGAGCAGTACTTC. Residues: CASSFDRNPIYEQYF.

This clonotype showed up many times. The gene calls are TRBV28 and TRBJ2-7; unclear D gene. V dropped 6 bases and J dropped 4 bases, with 16 bases sitting between them. CDR1 and CDR2 from the germline V gene are MDHEN and SYDVKM. The CDR3 extends over 14 amino acids. This chain's CDR3 is CASRSRLGLYEQYF. In nucleotides, the CDR3 is TGTGCCAGCAGGTCCAGGCTGGGCCTTTACGAGCAGTACTTC.

This clonotype was seen ten or more times. The rearrangement joins TRBV30 to TRBJ1-5, with D uncertain. With 3 bases removed from V and 5 bases from J, the gap between germline ends came to 11 bases. There are 13 residues in the CDR3. Germline values: CDR1 GTSNPN, CDR2 SVGIG (reference sequence). The CDR3, as DNA: TGTGCCTGGAGCCGGGAAGGCGATCAGCCCCAGCATTTT. Its protein product is CAWSREGDQPQHF.

In DNA form, the CDR3 reads TGCAGTGCTAACCCGGGCGGGACCCAGTACTTC. This sequence encodes CSANPGGTQYF. V is TRBV20-1 and J is TRBJ2-5; D is uncertain. V lost 4 bases to trimming and J lost 7 bases, with 10 bases between them. The V gene's germline CDR1 is DFQATT and CDR2 SNEGSKA (reference sequence). The CDR3 sequence is 11 residues long.

This clonotype has a count of ten or more. The chain is built from TRBV21-1 and TRBJ2-5; whether TRBD2, the table's D call, matches the DNA was not checked. TRBV21-1 is a known pseudogene. The CDR3 sequence is 17 residues long. This CDR3 reads CASSRETGRPYQETQYF. CDR3 nucleotides: TGTGCCAGCAGCAGAGAGACCGGGAGGCCGTACCAAGAGACCCAGTACTTC.

CDR3 sequence reads: CATQAGGANVLTF. DNA for the CDR3: TGTGCCACCCAAGCGGGGGGGGCCAACGTCCTGACTTTC. The chain employs TRBV7-3 and TRBJ2-6, with 7 bases lining up with TRBD2. Germline CDR1 SGHTA, CDR2 FQGTGA. The trim removed 10 bases at V and 4 bases at J, leaving 4 bases unmatched. The CDR3 runs 13 residues.

This clonotype was observed many times. The CDR3 DNA reads TGTGCCAGCAGAACACAGGGGGGGATAAAAAACATTCAGTACTTC. Translating gives CASRTQGGIKNIQYF. J is TRBJ2-4 and V is TRBV12-3 or TRBV12-4, with D possibly matching TRBD1 (8 bases). This CDR3 region has 15 residues. With 6 bases removed from V and 4 bases from J, the gap between germline ends came to 16 bases.

In its sample, this clonotype was seen many times. The chain recombines TRBV20-1 with TRBJ1-1, with a possible D match to TRBD1 (5 bases). The CDR3 extends over 12 amino acids. With 4 bases removed from V and 8 bases from J, the gap between germline ends came to 14 bases. Germline CDR1 and CDR2: DFQATT and SNEGSKA (reference sequence). Here the CDR3 reads CSAKGNSPEAFF. In DNA form, the CDR3 reads TGCAGTGCTAAGGGGAATAGTCCCGAAGCTTTCTTT.

This chain uses TRBV7-9 with TRBJ2-1, with 10 bases aligning to TRBD2. CDR1 and CDR2 (germline): SEHNR, FQNEAQ (reference sequence). The CDR3 is 15 amino acids. The trim removed 5 bases at V and 8 bases at J, leaving 9 bases unmatched. The CDR3 nucleotides read TGTGCCAGCAGCCCCACTAGCGGGATCGGCGATGAGCAGTTCTTC. Encoded protein: CASSPTSGIGDEQFF.

This clonotype was counted at least ten times. The CDR3 protein is CASSFGTGRYEQYF. As DNA, the CDR3 is TGCGCCAGCAGCTTCGGGACAGGCCGCTACGAGCAGTACTTC. This chain links TRBV5-1 with TRBJ2-7, with 8 bases matching TRBD1. Looked up from germline, CDR1 is SGHRS and CDR2 is YFSETQ. This CDR3 region has 14 residues. The V and J ends lost 2 bases and 3 bases, in that order; junction bases with no gene match: 4.

This clonotype was observed many times. The chain's CDR3 is CASSGRGNTEAFF. CDR3 sequence (DNA): TGTGCCAGCAGTGGCAGGGGGAACACTGAAGCTTTCTTT. The chain links TRBV25-1 to TRBJ1-1; D perhaps matches TRBD1 (6 bases). The CDR3 spans 13 residues. CDR1 and CDR2 (germline): MGHDK, SYGVNS. V was clipped by 4 bases and J by 1 base, with 7 bases between them.

This clonotype appeared many times. The chain employs TRBV12-3 or TRBV12-4 and TRBJ2-1; D is unresolved. The CDR3 contains 13 residues. The V and J ends lost 1 base and 9 bases respectively, with 10 bases between them. CDR3 coding DNA: TGTGCCAGCAGTTTAGGGGTTTCGGGTGAGCAGTTCTTC. It is translated as CASSLGVSGEQFF.

The sample holds many counts of this clonotype. The DNA for the CDR3 is TGTGCCAGCAGCTTGTATCCTAGCGGGGAAGCCTACGAGCAGTACTTC. Protein: CASSLYPSGEAYEQYF. The V gene is TRBV5-6, the J gene TRBJ2-7; TRBD2 aligns across 9 bases. Germline assignment: CDR1 SGHDT and CDR2 YYEEEE. The trim removed 1 base at V and 2 bases at J, leaving 7 bases unmatched. The CDR3 has 16 residues. Complete variable domain (other parts from reference TRBV5-6 and TRBJ2-7): DAGVTQSPTHLIKTRGQQVTLRCSPKSGHDTVSWYQQALGQGPQFIFQYYEEEERQRGNFPDRFSGHQFPNYSSELNVNALLLGDSALYLCASSLYPSGEAYEQYFGPGTRLTVT.

This clonotype showed up many times. The rearrangement links TRBV7-2 to TRBJ1-1; D not resolved. V was trimmed by 0 bases and J by 1 base, leaving 6 bases between them. The CDR3 extends over 14 amino acids. Germline CDR1 is SGHTA and CDR2 is FQGNSA. The CDR3 region has the DNA TGTGCCAGCAGCTTAGCTGGTGCGAACACTGAAGCTTTCTTT. This codes for CASSLAGANTEAFF.

This clonotype was counted many times. The gene calls are TRBV6-5 and TRBJ2-7; 9 bases line up with TRBD2. CDR3 size: 17 residues. V dropped 6 bases and J dropped 3; count of bases not matched to a gene: 15. CDR1 is MNHEY, CDR2 SVGAGI, per germline. CDR3 in DNA: TGTGCCAGCAGCCCCTTGGCTAGCGGGGTATCGCACTACGAGCAGTACTTC. Translating it yields CASSPLASGVSHYEQYF.

At least ten counts were recorded for this clonotype. This chain connects TRBV20-1 to TRBJ2-1, with D unresolved. Trimming removed 6 bases at V and 8 bases at J, with 8 bases between. This CDR3 has 10 residues. Germline values: CDR1 DFQATT, CDR2 SNEGSKA (reference sequence). CDR3 sequence reads: CSALDHEQFF. For the CDR3, the DNA is TGCAGTGCCCTGGATCATGAGCAGTTCTTC.

This clonotype has ten or more counts. CDR3: CSANPRERSYNEQFF. CDR3 sequence (DNA): TGCAGTGCTAACCCTAGGGAGCGCTCCTACAATGAGCAGTTCTTC. The chain carries TRBV20-1 and TRBJ2-1; TRBD2 might be the D (5 bases). CDR3 length equals 15 residues. The V and J ends lost 4 bases and 0 bases respectively, with 13 bases between them. Germline V CDR1 and CDR2: DFQATT, SNEGSKA (reference sequence).

This clonotype appeared many times. CDR3 sequence (DNA): TGTGCCAGCTCACCTAGCGGGAGCGCGAACACCGGGGAGCTGTTTTTT. Amino acids: CASSPSGSANTGELFF. The rearrangement joins TRBV18 to TRBJ2-2; TRBD2 matches 9 bases. Germline values: CDR1 KGHSH, CDR2 LQKENI. The CDR3 consists of 16 residues. With V trimmed by 3 bases and J by 0 bases, 2 bases remained unmatched.

This clonotype has at least ten counts. The chain links TRBV7-8 to TRBJ2-1, with D possibly being TRBD2 (6 bases). V lost 1 base and J lost 1, with 11 bases in between. The CDR3 loop spans 16 amino acids. Germline V lookup: CDR1 SGHVS, CDR2 FQNEAQ. CDR3 region: CASSLERARSYNEQFF. The CDR3 DNA reads TGTGCCAGCAGCTTAGAGCGGGCCCGGTCCTACAATGAGCAGTTCTTC.

The sample holds many counts of this clonotype. The rearrangement links TRBV20-1 to TRBJ2-1, with a possible D match to TRBD2 (5 bases). This CDR3 spans 12 amino acids. Germline V gene lookup returns CDR1 DFQATT and CDR2 SNEGSKA (reference sequence). Trimming removed 4 bases at V and 5 bases at J, with 9 bases between. CDR3 sequence: CSAKRADNEQFF. For the CDR3, the DNA is TGCAGTGCTAAGAGGGCGGACAATGAGCAGTTCTTC.

Only a few counts were recorded for this clonotype. The gene calls are TRBV20-1 and TRBJ2-3; D remains ambiguous. V dropped 7 bases and J dropped 3 bases, with 8 bases sitting between them. The CDR3 covers 11 residues. Germline CDR1 is DFQATT and CDR2 is SNEGSKA (reference sequence). The CDR3 bases are TGCAGTGGCCTCAAGACAGATACGCAGTATTTT. This encodes CSGLKTDTQYF.

This clonotype was found many times. The rearrangement joins TRBV29-1 to TRBJ1-4, with no clear D. V dropped 4 bases and J dropped 6 bases, with 15 bases sitting between them. Germline lookup yields CDR1 SQVTM and CDR2 ANQGSEA. The CDR3 has 14 amino acids. DNA for the CDR3: TGCAGCGTTGGAGGCGGGGATGGGTATGAAAAACTGTTTTTT. Translating gives CSVGGGDGYEKLFF.